Below are 28 T cell receptor beta chains sequenced from a single sample in a study of blood T cell repertoires in COVID-19. Libraries were prepared by immunoSEQ multiplex PCR; TCRdb keeps only in-frame clonotypes and omits some of them. This table has more than 200,000 clones, 88% appearing once. Sequencing used peripheral blood. Receptors were obtained from a man between 70 and 80 years old with acute or convalescent COVID-19.

The rearrangement links TRBV3-1 (or the pseudogene TRBV3-2) to TRBJ2-2, with D perhaps TRBD1 (6 bases). The CDR3 has 14 residues. Germline CDR1 and CDR2: LGHDT and YNNKEL (reference sequence). V was cut by 3 bases and J by 7 bases, with 12 bases left in between. The CDR3 DNA reads TGTGCCAGCAGCCAGAACAGGGCTGGCGGGGAGCTGTTTTTT. It specifies CASSQNRAGGELFF.

The rearrangement joins TRBV5-1 to TRBJ2-1; 12 bases agree with TRBD2. The trim removed 2 bases at V and 8 bases at J, leaving 5 bases unmatched. CDR3 length: 15 residues. Germline values: CDR1 SGHRS, CDR2 YFSETQ. The CDR3, as DNA: TGCGCCAGCAGCTTACAGACTAGCGGGAGTCATGAGCAGTTCTTC. It translates to CASSLQTSGSHEQFF.

The rearrangement joins TRBV6-5 to TRBJ2-2; D might be TRBD1 (6 bases). V lost 7 bases to trimming and J lost 0 bases, with 12 bases between them. The CDR3 is 15 amino acids. From germline, CDR1 is MNHEY and CDR2 SVGAGI. The DNA for the CDR3 is TGTGCCAGCAACAGGGCAGACGCGAACACCGGGGAGCTGTTTTTT. Translating it yields CASNRADANTGELFF.

V is TRBV7-2 and J is TRBJ2-2; no clear D. Between the trimmed V and J ends, which lost 6 bases and 3 bases, there was a span of 26 bases. CDR3 length: 19 amino acids. In germline, CDR1 is SGHTA, CDR2 FQGNSA. The CDR3 DNA follows: TGTGCCAGCAGTCAAACTATAACCCTTTTGTTTGCGGACACCGGGGAGCTGTTTTTT. Its protein is CASSQTITLLFADTGELFF.

The genes are TRBV4-1 and TRBJ1-5; weak D call: TRBD1 (5 bases). V was cut by 0 bases and J by 6 bases, with 9 bases left in between. Germline values: CDR1 MGHRA, CDR2 YSYEKL. The CDR3 has 14 residues. The DNA of the CDR3 is TGCGCCAGCAGCCAAGAAGGGGTTGGTCAGCCCCAGCATTTT. It encodes CASSQEGVGQPQHF.

This rearrangement joins TRBV29-1 to TRBJ2-5; possible D gene TRBD1, 5 bases. Per germline, CDR1 SQVTM and CDR2 ANQGSEA. The CDR3 totals 12 residues. V was shortened by 5 bases and J by 1 base, with 8 bases between the two germline ends. CDR3 sequence reads: CSVHRGQETQYF. The DNA for the CDR3 is TGCAGCGTTCATAGGGGCCAAGAGACCCAGTACTTC. Drawing the rest from reference TRBV29-1 and TRBJ2-5, the complete variable domain is SAVISQKPSRDICQRGTSLTIQCQVDSQVTMMFWYRQQPGQSLTLIATANQGSEATYESGFVIDKFPISRPNLTFSTLTVSNMSPEDSSIYLCSVHRGQETQYFGPGTRLLVL.

The chain joins TRBV19 to TRBJ2-7; the D gene is possibly TRBD1 (5 bases). The CDR3 extends over 13 amino acids. Trimming left V 5 bases short and J 3 bases short, with 11 bases between. Germline-derived CDR1 and CDR2 are LNHDA and SQIVND (reference sequence). CDR3: CASSFGQIYEQYF. The CDR3 coding sequence is TGTGCCAGTAGTTTTGGACAAATCTACGAGCAGTACTTC. The whole variable domain, remainder taken from reference TRBV19 and TRBJ2-7, is DGGITQSPKYLFRKEGQNVTLSCEQNLNHDAMYWYRQDPGQGLRLIYYSQIVNDFQKGDIAEGYSVSREKKESFPLTVTSAQKNPTAFYLCASSFGQIYEQYFGPGTRLTVT.

The gene calls are TRBV7-9 and TRBJ2-5, with 7 positions matching TRBD1. V lost 1 base and J lost 5; bases outside the gene matches: 13. From germline, CDR1 is SEHNR and CDR2 FQNEAQ (reference sequence). The CDR3 spans 17 residues. CDR3 region: CASSLGRVQGVRETQYF. CDR3 nucleotides: TGTGCCAGCAGCTTAGGAAGGGTCCAGGGGGTTCGGGAGACCCAGTACTTC. The variable domain in full, completed from reference TRBV7-9 and TRBJ2-5, reads DTGVSQNPRHKITKRGQNVTFRCDPISEHNRLYWYRQTLGQGPEFLTYFQNEAQLEKSRLLSDRFSAERPKGSFSTLEIQRTEQGDSAMYLCASSLGRVQGVRETQYFGPGTRLLVL.

The chain carries TRBV27 and TRBJ2-6; 8 nucleotides match TRBD1. Germline-derived CDR1 and CDR2 are MNHEY and SMNVEV (reference sequence). The V gene end was trimmed by 3 bases and the J gene end by 2 bases; junction bases not matched to a gene: 0. The CDR3 spans 15 residues. CDR3 nucleotide sequence: TGTGCCAGCAGTTTGACAGGGGCTGGGGCCAACGTCCTGACTTTC. Translating gives CASSLTGAGANVLTF.

This chain joins TRBV3-1 (or the pseudogene TRBV3-2) and TRBJ2-1; maybe TRBD2 (5 bases). The germline gives CDR1 LGHDT, CDR2 YNNKEL (reference sequence). There are 14 residues in the CDR3. V was trimmed by 4 bases and J by 5 bases, leaving 12 bases between them. In DNA, the CDR3 is TGTGCCAGCAGCCCGGATGGAGGCGACAATGAGCAGTTCTTC. It specifies CASSPDGGDNEQFF.

This chain links TRBV7-9 with TRBJ1-6, with TRBD1 matching over 8 bases. The CDR3 contains 17 residues. J lost 1 base, V lost 1 base, and 3 bases had no gene match. Germline CDR1 is SEHNR and CDR2 is FQNEAQ (reference sequence). CDR3 in amino acids: CASSLVTGGSYNSPLHF. In nucleotides, the CDR3 is TGTGCCAGCAGCTTAGTCACAGGGGGTTCCTATAATTCACCCCTCCACTTT.

A remark on this clone: This specimen includes other DNA sequences encoding the same CDR3. The chain has TRBV5-1 and TRBJ2-3; D is undetermined. CDR3 size: 13 residues. CDR1 is SGHRS and CDR2 is YFSETQ in the germline V gene. V lost 3 bases and J lost 4, with 9 bases in between. The DNA of the CDR3 is TGCGCCAGCAGCTACCGTCGAGCAGATACGCAGTATTTT. Amino acid sequence: CASSYRRADTQYF.

The V and J genes are TRBV5-1 and TRBJ2-3; 7 nucleotides line up with TRBD2. Trimming cost V 1 base and J 7 bases; bases outside gene matches: 9. Germline CDR1 and CDR2: SGHRS and YFSETQ. The length of the CDR3 is 15 residues. The CDR3, as DNA: TGCGCCAGCAGCTTGAAGCGGGGCGATATCAATACGCAGTATTTT. It codes for CASSLKRGDINTQYF. Filled out from reference TRBV5-1 and TRBJ2-3, the complete variable domain reads KAGVTQTPRYLIKTRGQQVTLSCSPISGHRSVSWYQQTPGQGLQFLFEYFSETQRNKGNFPGRFSGRQFSNSRSEMNVSTLELGDSALYLCASSLKRGDINTQYFGPGTRLTVL.

This chain connects TRBV11-3 to TRBJ2-1; 9 positions match TRBD1. This CDR3 is 15 amino acids long. The junction had 5 bases not matched to a gene; V was cut back by 0 bases and J by 8 bases. Looked up from germline, CDR1 is SGHNT and CDR2 is YENEEA. The CDR3 coding sequence is TGTGCCAGCAGCTTAGATTCGACAGGGGGGGATGAGCAGTTCTTC. It codes for CASSLDSTGGDEQFF.

The chain carries TRBV6-5 and TRBJ2-3, with D perhaps TRBD1 (7 bases). The CDR3 covers 16 residues. Looked up from germline, CDR1 is MNHEY and CDR2 is SVGAGI. The V gene lost 2 bases and the J gene lost 0 bases, with 12 bases spanning the gap. In DNA form, the CDR3 reads TGTGCCAGCAGTTACGCGGGACAGACCAGCACAGATACGCAGTATTTT. The encoded protein is CASSYAGQTSTDTQYF.

This chain connects TRBV4-1 to TRBJ1-2; perhaps TRBD1 as D (6 bases). V was clipped by 1 base and J by 4 bases, with 13 bases between them. The CDR3 sequence is 15 residues long. Germline CDR1 reads MGHRA; CDR2 reads YSYEKL. CDR3 region: CASSQGAGVSYGYTF. For the CDR3, the DNA is TGCGCCAGCAGCCAAGGGGCAGGGGTGAGCTATGGCTACACCTTC.

The J gene is TRBJ1-1, the V gene TRBV28; perhaps TRBD1 as D (6 bases). The CDR3 consists of 14 residues. From germline, CDR1 is MDHEN and CDR2 SYDVKM. V was trimmed by 3 bases and J by 7 bases, leaving 15 bases between them. CDR3 residues: CASSFYQGHLEAFF. CDR3 sequence (DNA): TGTGCCAGCAGTTTCTACCAGGGACACCTTGAAGCTTTCTTT.

The rearrangement uses TRBV3-1 (or the pseudogene TRBV3-2) and TRBJ2-5, with 8 positions matching TRBD1. CDR1 and CDR2 from the germline V gene are LGHDT and YNNKEL (reference sequence). The length of the CDR3 is 15 residues. Trimming cost V 1 base and J 4 bases; bases outside gene matches: 5. In DNA form, the CDR3 reads TGTGCCAGCAGCCAAGGGACAGGGTCACCAGAGACCCAGTACTTC. As protein: CASSQGTGSPETQYF.

This clone turned up a few times. The chain uses TRBV6-5 and TRBJ2-3; 7 nucleotides align to TRBD1. Germline loops: CDR1 MNHEY, CDR2 SVGAGI. With 4 bases clipped from V and 5 bases from J, the junction kept 9 bases outside the gene matches. There are 15 residues in the CDR3. CDR3 coding DNA: TGTGCCAGCAGTTTGGGACAGTCCAGGGGAGATACGCAGTATTTT. Amino acids: CASSLGQSRGDTQYF.

DNA for the CDR3: TGTGCCAGTAGTATGAGGCGGTATAGCACAGATACGCAGTATTTT. Translating it yields CASSMRRYSTDTQYF. V gene TRBV19 combines with J gene TRBJ2-3; D remains ambiguous. Trimming stripped 3 bases from V and 0 bases from J, with 10 bases between. This CDR3 spans 15 amino acids. Germline V gene lookup returns CDR1 LNHDA and CDR2 SQIVND (reference sequence).

Only one count was recorded for this clone. The gene calls are TRBV9 and TRBJ2-1; TRBD1 matches at 9 bases. The CDR3 covers 15 residues. Germline assignment: CDR1 SGDLS and CDR2 YYNGEE. V gave up 4 bases and J gave up 5 bases; unmatched junction bases: 7. CDR3 nucleotides: TGTGCCAGCAGCCCTGGACAGGGGAGAAACAATGAGCAGTTCTTC. Translated: CASSPGQGRNNEQFF.

This rearrangement joins TRBV3-1 (or the pseudogene TRBV3-2) to TRBJ2-4, with a tentative D call TRBD2 (7 bases). Germline V CDR1 and CDR2: LGHDT, YNNKEL (reference sequence). V lost 2 bases to trimming and J lost 8 bases, with 13 bases between them. The CDR3 runs 14 residues. As DNA, the CDR3 is TGTGCCAGCAGCCAAAGGGGGGGTAAGGACATTCAGTACTTC. Amino acids: CASSQRGGKDIQYF.

The J gene is TRBJ2-1, the V gene TRBV29-1; 9 bases align to TRBD2. J lost 2 bases, V lost 6 bases, and 8 bases had no gene match. Germline-derived CDR1 and CDR2 are SQVTM and ANQGSEA. This CDR3 has 15 residues. As DNA, the CDR3 is TGCAGCGTCTACTTAGCGGGAGAGCCCTACAATGAGCAGTTCTTC. It is translated as CSVYLAGEPYNEQFF.

The chain couples TRBV28 to TRBJ1-1; D uncertain. The CDR3 contains 15 residues. Germline V gene lookup returns CDR1 MDHEN and CDR2 SYDVKM. V was pared by 3 bases and J by 0 bases, with 11 bases between. The chain's CDR3 is CASSFRGGMNTEAFF. In DNA, the CDR3 is TGTGCCAGCAGTTTCCGGGGTGGAATGAACACTGAAGCTTTCTTT.

The gene calls are TRBV3-1 (or the pseudogene TRBV3-2) and TRBJ2-6; 12 nucleotides agree with TRBD1. Germline V CDR1 and CDR2: LGHDT, YNNKEL (reference sequence). The CDR3 covers 18 residues. V lost 3 bases and J lost 1; bases outside the gene matches: 4. In DNA form, the CDR3 reads TGTGCCAGCAGCCAGCTGGGACAGGGGGCTTCTGGGGCCAACGTCCTGACTTTC. Protein product: CASSQLGQGASGANVLTF.

This chain connects TRBV9 to TRBJ1-3, with D hard to call. V was cut by 0 bases and J by 0 bases, with 7 bases left in between. The CDR3 loop spans 15 amino acids. CDR1 SGDLS and CDR2 YYNGEE come from the germline V gene. The CDR3 DNA sequence: TGTGCCAGCAGCGTAGATGCGAACTCTGGAAACACCATATATTTT. Its protein product is CASSVDANSGNTIYF.

The chain joins TRBV7-2 to TRBJ1-1, with 9 bases that match TRBD1. CDR1 is SGHTA, CDR2 FQGNSA, per germline. J lost 1 base, V lost 3 bases, and 0 bases had no gene match. The CDR3 has 14 amino acids. This chain's CDR3 is CASSLGQGNTEAFF. The CDR3 DNA is TGTGCCAGCAGCTTGGGACAGGGGAACACTGAAGCTTTCTTT.

The J gene is TRBJ1-6, the V gene TRBV3-1 (or the pseudogene TRBV3-2); TRBD1 agrees at 8 bases. In germline, CDR1 is LGHDT, CDR2 YNNKEL (reference sequence). The length of the CDR3 is 14 residues. The ends lost 6 bases at V and 3 bases at J; junction bases unmatched: 1. In DNA form, the CDR3 reads TGTGCCAGCAGACAGGGGGGCTATAATTCACCCCTCCACTTT. Amino acids: CASRQGGYNSPLHF.